A single sample gave rise to the 20 T cell receptor beta chains below, sequenced in a study of blood T cells in healthy people across ages. A second PCR, run for about 7 to 12 cycles, used a sample-barcoded 5' primer plus a J-beta primer mix. Each CDR3 protein is one row after TCRdb ran MiXCR on the 5' RACE reads. The table records 650,000 to 1,000,000 distinct CDR3 sequences, 35% to 40% of them present only once. Sample: blood. Receptor source: a man between 18 and 29 years old in good health.

In its sample, this clonotype was seen many times. The gene calls are TRBV7-2 and TRBJ2-3; 10 bases are a match to TRBD2. Germline loops: CDR1 SGHTA, CDR2 FQGNSA. Unmatched junction bases numbered 8, after V lost 3 bases and J lost 5 bases. The CDR3 has 16 amino acids. CDR3 sequence: CASSLSSGGGGDTQYF. As DNA, the CDR3 is TGTGCCAGCAGCTTGTCTAGCGGGGGTGGGGGAGATACGCAGTATTTT.

In regard to this clonotype: This may be a read error, as it is one base from a much larger clone. The V and J genes are TRBV9 and TRBJ2-7; no definite D call. The CDR3 totals 14 residues. Trimming pared 4 bases from V and 7 bases from J, leaving 18 bases between. Germline CDR1 SGDLS, CDR2 YYNGEE. CDR3 nucleotide sequence: TGTGCCAGCAGCTCTCGAGATATCGTCAATGAGCAGTACTTC. Translating it yields CASSSRDIVNEQYF.

This clonotype was recorded a few times. This chain uses TRBV2 with TRBJ2-1; TRBD2 matches at 9 bases. The CDR3 spans 16 residues. With 3 bases clipped from V and 3 bases from J, the junction kept 6 bases outside the gene matches. CDR1 and CDR2 from the germline V gene are SNHLY and FYNNEI. In DNA form, the CDR3 reads TGTGCCAGCAGTGATTTGGCGACTAGCGGCTACAATGAGCAGTTCTTC. It encodes CASSDLATSGYNEQFF.

This clonotype was counted between two and nine times. CDR3 nucleotide sequence: TGTGCCAGCAGCCCGGCGGGTCATGGTTTGACAGATACGCAGTATTTT. Residues: CASSPAGHGLTDTQYF. This chain connects TRBV7-6 to TRBJ2-3; D is possibly TRBD2 (5 bases). CDR3 length: 16 amino acids. The germline V gene encodes CDR1 SGHVS and CDR2 FNYEAQ. V was clipped by 5 bases and J by 3 bases, with 18 bases between them.

This clonotype appeared a few times. The genes are TRBV18 and TRBJ2-7, with 7 positions matching TRBD1. The V gene's germline CDR1 is KGHSH and CDR2 LQKENI. With V trimmed by 3 bases and J by 4 bases, 3 bases remained unmatched. CDR3 length: 13 residues. The CDR3 DNA is TGTGCCAGCTCACCGGGACAGAATTACGAGCAGTACTTC. Its protein product is CASSPGQNYEQYF.

This clonotype was observed at least ten times. V and J are TRBV30 and TRBJ2-3, with TRBD2 identical over 7 bases. Germline-derived CDR1 and CDR2 are GTSNPN and SVGIG (reference sequence). CDR3 length: 14 residues. Losses at the gene ends were 5 bases for V and 4 bases for J; bases not matched to a gene: 9. In nucleotides, the CDR3 is TGTGCCTGGGACGTCGCGGGGGTTGCAGATACGCAGTATTTT. It specifies CAWDVAGVADTQYF.

The sample holds many counts of this clonotype. The chain couples TRBV29-1 to TRBJ2-7; D is undetermined. Germline lookup yields CDR1 SQVTM and CDR2 ANQGSEA. V dropped 2 bases and J dropped 3 bases, with 5 bases sitting between them. This CDR3 comprises 11 residues. The chain's CDR3 is CSVEILYEQYF. In nucleotides, the CDR3 is TGCAGCGTTGAAATCCTCTACGAGCAGTACTTC.

The V call is TRBV20-1, the J call TRBJ2-1; 9 positions match TRBD1. The length of the CDR3 is 15 residues. The germline V gene has CDR1 DFQATT and CDR2 SNEGSKA (reference sequence). The CDR3: CSWGGGGTGFDEQFF. The CDR3 DNA reads TGCAGCTGGGGGGGTGGGGGGACAGGGTTCGATGAGCAGTTCTTC.

Concerning this clonotype itself: With a much larger clone just one base away, this may be a read error. For the CDR3, the DNA is TGCAGCGCCGTTGTCCCTGAGGCCAATCCCTATGGCTACACCTTC. Protein product: CSAVVPEANPYGYTF. The V call is TRBV29-1, the J call TRBJ1-2, with D uncertain. This CDR3 is 15 amino acids long. Trimming removed 7 bases from V and 4 bases from J, with 22 bases in between. Germline V gene lookup returns CDR1 SQVTM and CDR2 ANQGSEA.

This chain links TRBV30 with TRBJ1-2; no clear D. The V gene's germline CDR1 is GTSNPN and CDR2 SVGIG (reference sequence). V shed 0 bases and J shed 8 bases, with 7 bases lying between them. CDR3 length equals 11 residues. The CDR3 sequence is CAWSVMWGYTF. In nucleotides, the CDR3 is TGTGCCTGGAGTGTAATGTGGGGCTACACCTTC.

V and J are TRBV28 and TRBJ2-5; 11 nucleotides agree with TRBD2. Unmatched junction bases numbered 4, after V lost 3 bases and J lost 4 bases. Germline CDR1 reads MDHEN; CDR2 reads SYDVKM. CDR3 size: 15 residues. CDR3: CASSFGLAGGETQYF. CDR3 DNA sequence: TGTGCCAGCAGTTTTGGCCTAGCGGGGGGAGAGACCCAGTACTTC.

V is TRBV10-3 and J is TRBJ2-3; D remains unclear. Germline CDR1 ENHRY, CDR2 SYGVKD. The CDR3 is made up of 14 amino acids. V shed 2 bases and J shed 1 base, with 7 bases lying between them. The DNA for the CDR3 is TGTGCCATCAGTGAGGGTAAGGGCACAGATACGCAGTATTTT. This codes for CAISEGKGTDTQYF.

Only a few counts were recorded for this clonotype. V and J are TRBV7-9 and TRBJ1-4, with 8 bases aligning to TRBD1. The length of the CDR3 is 20 residues. Germline V gives CDR1 SEHNR, CDR2 FQNEAQ (reference sequence). V was clipped by 5 bases and J by 0 bases; unmatched bases: 17. The CDR3, as DNA: TGTGCCAGCAGCAAGTCCGGGACAGGCCCACGAAAAGCAACTAATGAAAAACTGTTTTTT. Protein product: CASSKSGTGPRKATNEKLFF.

This clonotype was seen a handful of times. The genes are TRBV29-1 and TRBJ2-4; D possibly corresponds to TRBD2 (7 bases). The CDR3 contains 14 residues. V dropped 8 bases and J dropped 13 bases, with 27 bases sitting between them. Germline V gene data show CDR1 as SQVTM and CDR2 as ANQGSEA. CDR3 in amino acids: CSLSAAGAVNEQYF. The CDR3 DNA reads as TGCAGCCTGTCCGCCGCGGGGGCTGTCAATGAGCAGTACTTC.

This clonotype has just one count. The chain employs TRBV2 and TRBJ1-1, with D possibly being TRBD1 (5 bases). Trimming removed 8 bases at V and 7 bases at J, with 14 bases between. The CDR3 spans 12 residues. In germline, CDR1 is SNHLY, CDR2 FYNNEI. CDR3 nucleotides: TGTGCCAGCCTCAGGGCTCAGGGTGAAGCTTTCTTT. Translating it yields CASLRAQGEAFF.

This clonotype was observed a handful of times. The CDR3 nucleotides are TGCGCCAGCAGCCACAGGGGCGGGGATGAGCAGTTCTTC. This translates into CASSHRGGDEQFF. V usage is TRBV4-3 and J usage is TRBJ2-1; D is possibly TRBD1 or TRBD2 (6 bases each). The CDR3 has 13 residues. Trimming took off 3 bases at V and 8 bases at J, with 11 bases between the two ends. Germline CDR1 reads LGHNA; CDR2 reads YSLEER.

This clonotype was seen only a few times. The genes are TRBV5-1 and TRBJ2-3; 10 nucleotides match TRBD2. Germline values: CDR1 SGHRS, CDR2 YFSETQ. The V gene end was trimmed by 2 bases and the J gene end by 7 bases; junction bases not matched to a gene: 7. This CDR3 has 15 amino acids. The CDR3 is CASSFSGGLGNTQYF. DNA for the CDR3: TGCGCCAGCAGCTTTAGCGGGGGGCTCGGAAATACGCAGTATTTT.

The sample holds many counts of this clonotype. The chain employs TRBV10-3 and TRBJ2-7, with TRBD2 identical over 7 bases. The germline CDR1 and CDR2 sequences are ENHRY and SYGVKD. This CDR3 spans 14 amino acids. Trimming took 11 bases from V and 3 from J; bases not matched to a gene: 13. The CDR3 DNA reads as TGTGCCGCCAGACCGGGGGGAAGTGACTACGAGCAGTACTTC. The encoded protein is CAARPGGSDYEQYF.

The chain joins TRBV19 to TRBJ1-5; D is unclear. The germline V gene has CDR1 LNHDA and CDR2 SQIVND (reference sequence). The CDR3 covers 14 residues. V was clipped by 2 bases and J by 0 bases, with 5 bases between them. The CDR3 loop reads CASSIYSSNQPQHF. DNA of the CDR3: TGTGCCAGTAGTATATACAGTAGCAATCAGCCCCAGCATTTT.

This chain uses TRBV6-6 with TRBJ2-1, with TRBD1 matching 9 bases. CDR3 length: 15 residues. Unmatched junction bases numbered 9, after V lost 8 bases and J lost 4 bases. CDR1 and CDR2 (germline): MNHNY, SVGAGI (reference sequence). The CDR3 is CASCRRDRDYNEQFF. The DNA of the CDR3 is TGTGCCAGCTGCCGTCGGGACAGGGATTACAATGAGCAGTTCTTC.